Detailed here is one T cell receptor beta chain. This entry belongs to a study of cytomegalovirus exposure and HLA in healthy donors. In the PCR, 60 Vbeta and 13 Jbeta primers were used. Measured with immunoSEQ multiplex PCR; TCRdb has only the in-frame clones, and not every one. This sample has approximately 140,000 clones; around 79% occur once, and the top ten carry 2.5% to 3.5%. The clonotype comes from a middle-aged man in good health and CMV-seropositive. The specimen sequenced was PBMCs.

The CDR3, as DNA: TGCGCCAGCAGCTCACAGGGTGCTGGAAACACCATATATTTT. Translated: CASSSQGAGNTIYF. The V call is TRBV5-1, the J call TRBJ1-3; maybe TRBD1 (6 bases). CDR1 is SGHRS, CDR2 YFSETQ, per germline. V was trimmed by 3 bases and J by 2 bases, leaving 9 bases between them. CDR3 size: 14 residues. Full variable domain (outside the CDR3, taken from reference TRBV5-1 and TRBJ1-3): KAGVTQTPRYLIKTRGQQVTLSCSPISGHRSVSWYQQTPGQGLQFLFEYFSETQRNKGNFPGRFSGRQFSNSRSEMNVSTLELGDSALYLCASSSQGAGNTIYFGEGSWLTVV.